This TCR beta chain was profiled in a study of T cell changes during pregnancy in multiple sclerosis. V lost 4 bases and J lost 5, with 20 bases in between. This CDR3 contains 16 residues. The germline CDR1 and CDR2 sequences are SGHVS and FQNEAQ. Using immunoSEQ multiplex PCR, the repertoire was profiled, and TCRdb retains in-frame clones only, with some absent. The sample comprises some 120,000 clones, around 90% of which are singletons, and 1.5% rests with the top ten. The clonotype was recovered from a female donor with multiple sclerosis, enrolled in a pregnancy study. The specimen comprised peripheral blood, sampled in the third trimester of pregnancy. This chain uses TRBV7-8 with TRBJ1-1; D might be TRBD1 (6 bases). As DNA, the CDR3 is TGTGCCAGCAGCTCCAGACAGGTTGGTGGGTGGACTGAAGCTTTCTTT. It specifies CASSSRQVGGWTEAFF.